This T cell receptor (beta chain) was identified during a study of beta chain features in type 1 diabetes. Study findings and constraints: A moderate, significant TCRB CDR3 shortening appeared in type 1 diabetes across four CD4+ subsets. Among patients, naive, central memory and Treg TCRB repertoires appeared more similar than among healthy donors. A pattern of fewer insertions and more deletions at VDJ junctions was seen in type 1 diabetes patients.

Donors underwent one heparinised blood draw, about 120 mL on average. As for this clone: The antigen is not known.

The isolated RNA, all of it, was reverse transcribed, so expressed TCRB transcripts were what got sequenced. Profiling relied on immunoSEQ multiplex PCR, and the TCRdb table lists in-frame clones only, not all of them. This table holds around 500,000 clones, more than 9.5% found once. The sequence was obtained from a woman aged 18-29 years in good health. Sequencing was done on a sample of naive CD4+ T cells from blood.

The CDR3 spells CASSVAGTGGTWAQETQYF. The DNA of the CDR3 is TGTGCCAGCAGCGTCGCCGGGACAGGGGGCACTTGGGCCCAAGAGACCCAGTACTTC. The chain joins TRBV9 to TRBJ2-5; 12 bases are a match to TRBD1. The germline V gene has CDR1 SGDLS and CDR2 YYNGEE. After removal of 2 bases from V and 1 base from J, the junction contained 12 bases not matched to a gene. The CDR3 contains 19 residues.